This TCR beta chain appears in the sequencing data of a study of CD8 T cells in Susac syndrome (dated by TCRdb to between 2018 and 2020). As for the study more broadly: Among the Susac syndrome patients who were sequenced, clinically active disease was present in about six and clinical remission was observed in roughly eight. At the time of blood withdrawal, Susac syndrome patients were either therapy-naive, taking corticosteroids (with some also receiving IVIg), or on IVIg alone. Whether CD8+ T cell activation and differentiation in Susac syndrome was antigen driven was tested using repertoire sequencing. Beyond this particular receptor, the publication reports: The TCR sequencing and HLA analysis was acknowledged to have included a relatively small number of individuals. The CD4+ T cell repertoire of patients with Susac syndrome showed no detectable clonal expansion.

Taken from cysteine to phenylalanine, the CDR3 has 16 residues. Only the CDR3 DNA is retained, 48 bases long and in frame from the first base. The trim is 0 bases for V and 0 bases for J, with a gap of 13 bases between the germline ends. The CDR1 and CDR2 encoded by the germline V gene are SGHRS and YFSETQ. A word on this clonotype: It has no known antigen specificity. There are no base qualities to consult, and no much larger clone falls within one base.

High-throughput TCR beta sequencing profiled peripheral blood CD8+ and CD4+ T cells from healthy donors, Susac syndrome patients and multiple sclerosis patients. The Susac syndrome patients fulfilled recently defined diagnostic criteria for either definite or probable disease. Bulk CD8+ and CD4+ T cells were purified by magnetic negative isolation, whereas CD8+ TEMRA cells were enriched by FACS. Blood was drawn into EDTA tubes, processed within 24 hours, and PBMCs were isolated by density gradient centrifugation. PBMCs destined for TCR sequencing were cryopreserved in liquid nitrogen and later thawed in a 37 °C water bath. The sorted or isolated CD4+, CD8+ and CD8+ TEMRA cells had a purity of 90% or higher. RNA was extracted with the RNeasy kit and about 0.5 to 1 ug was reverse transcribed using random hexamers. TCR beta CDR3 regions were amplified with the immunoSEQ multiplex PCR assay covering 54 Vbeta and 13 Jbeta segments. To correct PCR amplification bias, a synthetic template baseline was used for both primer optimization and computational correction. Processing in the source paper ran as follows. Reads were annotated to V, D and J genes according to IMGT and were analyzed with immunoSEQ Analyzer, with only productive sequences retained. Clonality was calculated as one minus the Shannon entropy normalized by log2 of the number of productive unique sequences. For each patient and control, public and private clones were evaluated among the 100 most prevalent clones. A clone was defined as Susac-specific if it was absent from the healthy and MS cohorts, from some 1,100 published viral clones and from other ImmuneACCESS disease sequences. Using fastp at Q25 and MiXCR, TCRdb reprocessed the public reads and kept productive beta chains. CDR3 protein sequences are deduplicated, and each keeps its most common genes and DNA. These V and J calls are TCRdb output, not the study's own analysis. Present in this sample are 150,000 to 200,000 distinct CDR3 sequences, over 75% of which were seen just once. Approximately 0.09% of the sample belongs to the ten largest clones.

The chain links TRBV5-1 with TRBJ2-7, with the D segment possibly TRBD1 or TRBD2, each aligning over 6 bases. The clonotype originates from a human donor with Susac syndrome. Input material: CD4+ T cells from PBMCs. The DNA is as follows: TGCGCCAGCAGCTTGGGAGAGGGGGGAAGCTCCTACGAGCAGTACTTC. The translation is CASSLGEGGSSYEQYF.